This T cell receptor (beta chain) was retrieved from a study of T cell responses to AZD1222 COVID-19 vaccine. The method was immunoSEQ multiplex PCR; TCRdb's version includes in-frame clones alone and lacks a portion of them. The sample lists fewer than 120,000 clones; about 87% were seen once. The germline V gene encodes CDR1 SGHDN and CDR2 FVKESK. The length of the CDR3 is 12 residues. Trimming took 4 bases from V and 7 from J, leaving 10 bases between them. The TCR sequence derives from an adult in good health. The genes are TRBV14 and TRBJ1-1, with a tentative D call TRBD1 (6 bases). Sequences were derived from peripheral blood, sampled on day 0 of AZD1222 vaccination. CDR3 DNA sequence: TGTGCCAGCAGCCGGGGACACCTTGAAGCTTTCTTT. Its translation is CASSRGHLEAFF.